This record covers a single T cell receptor (beta chain). The target antigen is unknown. Sequencing used immunoSEQ multiplex PCR; TCRdb keeps in-frame clones, though not all of them. The sample has about 55,000 clones; about 72% are singletons. This entry comes from a study of CD4+ T cells in melanoma. Findings of the study overall: A reported correlation linked neoantigen-specific CD4+ T cells to CD8+, macrophage and B cell function. Diverse differentiation states were reported for melanoma neoantigen-specific CD4+ T cells.

The V and J ends lost 1 base and 2 bases, in that order; junction bases with no gene match: 4. Per the germline V gene, CDR1 is MDHEN and CDR2 is SYDVKM. This CDR3 has 16 residues. The chain recombines TRBV28 with TRBJ2-5, with 10 bases aligning to TRBD2. This sequence originates from a human donor with melanoma. The sample was tumor tissue. CDR3 amino acids: CASSLSAAGGQETQYF. In DNA form, the CDR3 reads TGTGCCAGCAGTTTATCGGCAGCGGGGGGGCAAGAGACCCAGTACTTC.